Listed below are T cell receptor beta chains from one sample, sequenced in a study of blood T cell repertoires in COVID-19. TCRdb keeps only in-frame clones here, not all; method: immunoSEQ multiplex PCR. The sample yields over 200,000 clones, roughly 90% seen once. Sequenced input: peripheral blood. The receptors were gathered from a woman aged 60-70 years with acute or convalescent COVID-19. The CDR3 runs from the conserved cysteine through the conserved F or W. A D gene is named only where the DNA matches it firmly. Clone sizes are given selectively: once, few, many, or a class where the clone is expanded.

V gene	clone size	D gene	J gene	CDR3 protein	CDR3 DNA
TRBV21-1	.	.	TRBJ1-1	CASSNRPSGLHTEAFF	TGTGCCAGCAGCAATAGGCCTTCAGGACTTCACACTGAAGCTTTCTTT
TRBV11-2	.	TRBD1	TRBJ2-3	CASRGQAGALDTQYF	TGTGCCAGCAGAGGACAGGCAGGGGCGTTAGATACGCAGTATTTT
TRBV11-3	.	TRBD2	TRBJ2-3	CASSLGTAGGTTSTDTQYF	TGTGCCAGCAGCTTAGGCACAGCGGGGGGTACTACTAGCACAGATACGCAGTATTTT
TRBV7-3	.	TRBD1	TRBJ2-2	CASSRTTGGYTGELFF	TGTGCCAGCAGCAGAACGACAGGGGGCTACACCGGGGAGCTGTTTTTT
TRBV9	.	TRBD2	TRBJ2-3	CASSGSGGPTDTQYF	TGTGCCAGCAGCGGTAGCGGGGGGCCCACAGATACGCAGTATTTT
TRBV18	.	.	TRBJ2-5	CASLEGSANRETQYF	TGTGCCAGCTTAGAGGGTAGCGCGAATCGAGAGACCCAGTACTTC
TRBV6-6	.	.	TRBJ1-2	CASSVQGNRSGYTF	TGTGCCAGCAGTGTCCAGGGTAACAGGAGTGGCTACACCTTC
TRBV5-1	.	.	TRBJ1-2	CASSLRSNTVASNYGYTF	TGCGCCAGCAGCTTGAGATCCAACACCGTTGCCTCTAACTATGGCTACACCTTC
TRBV19	.	.	TRBJ1-1	CASTLGEGTEAFF	TGTGCCAGTACCCTAGGGGAGGGCACTGAAGCTTTCTTT
TRBV7-2	.	.	TRBJ2-3	CASSPSVDTQYF	TGTGCCAGCAGCCCTAGCGTGGATACGCAGTATTTT
TRBV24-1	.	TRBD2	TRBJ2-7	CATSDSRLAGGPYEQYF	TGTGCCACCAGTGATTCCCGACTAGCGGGAGGGCCTTACGAGCAGTACTTC
TRBV11-2	.	TRBD1	TRBJ2-7	CASSLERGQTYEQYF	TGTGCCAGCAGCTTAGAGAGGGGACAGACCTACGAGCAGTACTTC
TRBV9	.	TRBD1	TRBJ2-3	CASSVDVGTEGTDTQYF	TGTGCCAGCAGCGTAGATGTTGGGACAGAAGGAACAGATACGCAGTATTTT
TRBV28	.	TRBD1	TRBJ1-5	CASKPRQGAYNQPQHF	TGTGCCAGCAAACCTCGACAGGGGGCTTACAATCAGCCCCAGCATTTT
TRBV19	.	TRBD1	TRBJ1-2	CASTPMTGGFGYTF	TGTGCCAGTACTCCAATGACAGGGGGGTTTGGCTACACCTTC
TRBV7-9	.	.	TRBJ1-2	CASSLQGGGGYTF	TGTGCCAGCAGCCTACAGGGCGGGGGAGGCTACACCTTC
TRBV4-3	.	TRBD1	TRBJ1-5	CASSLGQGWNQPQHF	TGCGCCAGCAGCCTTGGACAGGGTTGGAATCAGCCCCAGCATTTT
TRBV7-9	.	.	TRBJ2-7	CASSFLTAYEQYF	TGTGCCAGCAGCTTCCTAACCGCATACGAGCAGTACTTC
TRBV5-6	.	TRBD1	TRBJ1-4	CASSSQGATNEKLFF	TGTGCCAGCAGCTCACAGGGGGCAACTAATGAAAAACTGTTTTTT
TRBV11-1	.	.	TRBJ2-7	CASSPGLSSYEQYF	TGTGCCAGCAGCCCGGGACTGAGCTCCTACGAGCAGTACTTC
TRBV18	.	TRBD1	TRBJ1-1	CASSPGTGRNTEAFF	TGTGCCAGCTCACCCGGGACAGGTCGGAACACTGAAGCTTTCTTT
TRBV28	.	.	TRBJ1-4	CASSLSGVAATNEKLFF	TGTGCCAGCAGTTTATCGGGGGTGGCCGCAACTAATGAAAAACTGTTTTTT
TRBV3-1/TRBV3-2	.	.	TRBJ1-3	CASSPTGRTGNTIYF	TGTGCCAGCAGCCCCACAGGGAGAACTGGAAACACCATATATTTT
TRBV29-1	.	.	TRBJ1-1	CSVRSGEGDTEAFF	TGCAGCGTCCGAAGCGGGGAGGGGGACACTGAAGCTTTCTTT
TRBV27	few	.	TRBJ2-7	CASSSVDRNEQYF	TGTGCCAGCAGTTCAGTCGACAGAAACGAGCAGTACTTC
TRBV5-1	.	TRBD2	TRBJ2-5	CASSLGGGGPQETQYF	TGCGCCAGCAGCTTGGGAGGCGGGGGGCCGCAAGAGACCCAGTACTTC
TRBV18	.	.	TRBJ2-3	CASSPPAPFTDTQYF	TGTGCCAGCTCACCACCCGCGCCGTTCACAGATACGCAGTATTTT
TRBV7-2	.	TRBD1	TRBJ1-1	CASSLGQTNTEAFF	TGTGCCAGCAGCTTGGGACAGACGAACACTGAAGCTTTCTTT
TRBV6-4	.	.	TRBJ2-2	CASKGQGATGELFF	TGTGCCAGCAAAGGACAAGGGGCCACCGGGGAGCTGTTTTTT
TRBV11-3	.	.	TRBJ2-5	CASRPRRVRETQYF	TGTGCCAGCAGACCCCGGAGGGTGCGAGAGACCCAGTACTTC
TRBV12-5	.	TRBD1	TRBJ1-2	CASGIRGGTGEQRSGYTF	TGTGCTAGTGGGATTAGGGGCGGGACAGGGGAACAGAGGAGTGGCTACACCTTC
TRBV10-3	.	TRBD1	TRBJ2-1	CAIRGQGSANEQFF	TGTGCCATCAGGGGACAGGGTAGTGCCAATGAGCAGTTCTTC
TRBV2	.	.	TRBJ1-4	CASNTRGEKLFF	TGTGCCAGCAATACGCGGGGCGAAAAACTGTTTTTT
TRBV15	.	TRBD2	TRBJ2-1	CATSSPLGLAGVHNEQFF	TGTGCCACCAGCAGTCCCTTGGGACTAGCGGGTGTCCACAATGAGCAGTTCTTC
TRBV18	.	.	TRBJ1-1	CASSPTGANTEAFF	TGTGCCAGCTCACCGACAGGTGCGAACACTGAAGCTTTCTTT
TRBV3-1/TRBV3-2	.	TRBD1	TRBJ1-2	CASSQGQGKGYTF	TGTGCCAGCAGCCAAGGACAGGGTAAAGGCTACACCTTC
TRBV27	.	.	TRBJ2-5	CASTTRGTASQETQYF	TGTGCCAGCACCACTCGTGGGACTGCGAGTCAAGAGACCCAGTACTTC
TRBV3-1/TRBV3-2	once	.	TRBJ1-3	CASSPRGGNTIYF	TGTGCCAGCAGCCCACGAGGGGGTAACACCATATATTTT
TRBV2	few	.	TRBJ2-7	CASSELVGYEQYF	TGTGCCAGCAGTGAATTGGTCGGCTACGAGCAGTACTTC
TRBV18	.	.	TRBJ1-3	CASSQSDSPGNTIYF	TGTGCCAGCTCACAATCAGACAGTCCCGGAAACACCATATATTTT
TRBV30	few	TRBD1	TRBJ2-2	CAWSGRVSGRGQTGELFF	TGTGCCTGGAGTGGGAGGGTTTCAGGCAGGGGGCAAACCGGGGAGCTGTTTTTT
TRBV7-9	.	.	TRBJ2-7	CASSLQGTIQTYEQYF	TGTGCCAGCAGCTTACAGGGGACGATCCAGACCTACGAGCAGTACTTC
TRBV6-2/TRBV6-3	.	.	TRBJ2-7	CASSSQGGYEQYF	TGTGCCAGCAGTTCTCAGGGGGGCTACGAGCAGTACTTC
TRBV11-2	.	.	TRBJ2-2	CASSTTNVGELFF	TGTGCCAGCAGCACAACGAATGTCGGGGAGCTGTTTTTT
TRBV6-5	.	TRBD1	TRBJ1-2	CASLTGYTYGYTF	TGTGCCAGTCTGACAGGGTACACCTATGGCTACACCTTC
TRBV29-1	.	.	TRBJ2-7	CSVESQTPYEQYF	TGCAGCGTTGAGAGCCAAACGCCTTACGAGCAGTACTTC
TRBV6-2/TRBV6-3	.	TRBD1	TRBJ1-6	CASSLRQGYPLHF	TGTGCCAGCAGTCTGCGACAGGGGTATCCCCTCCACTTT
TRBV11-2	.	TRBD2	TRBJ2-7	CASSRSREALPLYEQYF	TGTGCCAGCAGCCGTAGTCGGGAGGCTCTACCTCTCTACGAGCAGTACTTC
TRBV5-1	.	.	TRBJ2-7	CASSLAEGSYEQYF	TGCGCCAGCAGCTTGGCTGAGGGCTCCTACGAGCAGTACTTC
TRBV2	.	.	TRBJ2-3	CASSAITRSDTQYF	TGTGCCAGCAGTGCTATAACTAGGTCAGATACGCAGTATTTT